Below, one T cell receptor (beta chain) is given with its context. The clone's antigen remains unknown. No base qualities exist here, and no much larger clone lies one base off it. Patients with a history of autoimmune disease or receiving systemic immunosuppression were excluded from the trial. In every dose cohort, peripheral blood was drawn for TCR sequencing at baseline, cycle 4 day 1, and cycle 7 day 1. The samples were taken from a phase I, first-in-human, multicenter, open-label dose-escalation trial of ivuxolimab. Adults with locally advanced or metastatic melanoma, renal cell, hepatocellular, or head and neck squamous cell carcinoma were enrolled in the trial. CD4+ and CD8+ T cells were sorted separately from peripheral blood before TCR sequencing. Genomic DNA was extracted from sorted cells for sequencing of the TCRbeta CDR3 region. The immunoSEQ Assay was used to sequence the TCRbeta CDR3 regions. As stored in TCRdb, this immuneACCESS dataset retains in-frame rearrangements with V and J assigned. A fraction of the clones does not appear; measured against another copy, unresolved V genes explain less than half of the discrepancy, and the remainder lacks a known reason. The sample includes roughly 50,000 clones, with almost 85% observed a single time. The top ten clones comprise about 1.2% of the sample.

The germline V gene specifies SGHAT as CDR1 and FQNNGV as CDR2. From cysteine to phenylalanine, the CDR3 is 14 amino acids long. Only the CDR3 part of the read is kept: 42 bases, read in frame from the first base. V loses 5 bases, J loses 2 bases, and the germline ends lie 9 bases apart. The data stem from a study of OX40 agonist ivuxolimab in advanced cancers. For the wider study: The costimulatory receptor OX40 (CD134) was targeted by ivuxolimab, a fully human IgG2 agonistic monoclonal antibody. Intravenous ivuxolimab was administered to patients every 2 weeks at six dose levels: 0.01, 0.1, 0.3, 1.5, 3 and 10 mg/kg. Of the 50 to 55 patients in dose escalation, around 20 had hepatocellular carcinoma, around 15 had melanoma, 9 had renal cell carcinoma and 9 had head and neck cancer. A male proportion of 70% to 90% and a mean age of approximately 60 years, ranging from roughly 23 to 79, were recorded for the dose-escalation cohort. Patients were allowed to have had prior anti-PD-1, anti-PD-L1 or anti-CTLA-4 therapy, and 30% to 50% of the dose-escalation patients had previously received checkpoint inhibitors. Three dose-escalation patients achieved partial responses, one with hepatocellular carcinoma and two with cutaneous melanoma. Peripheral TCRbeta sequencing was intended to test whether TCR sequence diversity was altered and clonal T-cell expansion was caused by ivuxolimab. The paper reports the monotherapy dose-escalation portion (N of about 50 patients) of the phase I ivuxolimab trial. What the authors observed across the whole study: Clonal expansion of both CD4+ and CD8+ blood T cells was observed from baseline to week 6 at doses 0.1 to 3.0 mg/kg. Low levels of normalized T-cell clonal expansion were also seen in some nonresponding patients. The antigen specificity of the clonally expanded peripheral T cells was not determined. Partial responders in the 0.1-3.0 mg/kg groups had among the lowest normalized peripheral clonal expansion, especially among CD8+ T cells. On average, CD8+ T cells showed more expanded clones than CD4+ T cells after ivuxolimab.

The source is an adult with an advanced solid tumor such as melanoma, head and neck, liver or kidney cancer. The sequencing here drew on CD4+ or CD8+ T cells sorted from blood, taken in a trial of the OX40 agonist ivuxolimab. In this chain, TRBV11-2 is recombined with TRBJ2-2, with an unclear D gene assignment. The DNA is as follows: TGTGCCAGCAGCCTACTACAAAACACCGGGGAGCTGTTTTTT. Translated, this is CASSLLQNTGELFF.